This T cell receptor (beta chain) was recorded in a study of CD8+CD57+ T cells in acquired aplastic anemia. Study-wide results and caveats: It was found that some 31 CD8+ CDR3 sequences were shared between patients and controls.

Points on this clonotype: The antigen remains unidentified.

CDR1 and CDR2 (germline): SGHDN, FVKESK. The CDR3 is 11 residues long. Trimming took 2 bases from V and 13 from J, leaving 12 bases between them. Previously, flow cytometry had revealed CD8+CD57+ cell expansion in the patients chosen for sequencing. Genomic DNA provided the template from which TCR beta VDJ and CDR3 profiles were obtained. TCRdb redid the calling of the reads with MiXCR, one entry per CDR3 protein. The sample has roughly 280,000 distinct CDR3 sequences; 45% to 65% are singletons. The chain is built from TRBV14 and TRBJ2-7; D remains unclear. Specimen: sorted CD4+, CD8+, or CD8+CD57+ T cells (not recorded which) from PBMCs. The receptor comes from a human donor with aplastic anemia. CDR3 amino acids: CASSQYQDQYF. DNA for the CDR3: TGTGCCAGCAGCCAATATCAGGACCAATACTTC.